Reported below is one T cell receptor (beta chain). No antigen is known for it. The table came from immunoSEQ multiplex PCR; TCRdb's copy has only in-frame clones and leaves some out. The data hold a few million clones, with approximately 95% observed a single time. This CDR3 is built from 15 residues. J gave up 1 base and V 5 bases, and 2 bases lay outside the gene matches. Germline-derived CDR1 and CDR2 are SNHLY and FYNNEI. These data belong to a study of shared clonotypes between healthy human individuals. The wider study: Three plates were used per donor for CD4 naive, three for CD4 memory, two for CD8 naive and one for CD8 memory.

General study points: Clonotypes shared by all four sorted-subset donors had higher generation probabilities than non-shared clonotypes.

The origin of this receptor is a man aged 18 to 35 in good health. Some clones in this sample may be carry-over from other donors' samples. The chain couples TRBV2 to TRBJ2-2, with 9 bases identical to TRBD1. The sequenced material came from naive CD4+ T cells from PBMCs. Specified subset: CD45RA+ positively selected. This CDR3 reads CASSSDRGNTGELFF. The CDR3 DNA follows: TGTGCCAGCAGTTCGGACAGGGGGAACACCGGGGAGCTGTTTTTT.